Shown below are 9 T cell receptor beta chains from a single sample sequenced in a study of blood T cell repertoires in COVID-19. Only in-frame clones appear in the TCRdb table, and some are missing; sequencing was by immunoSEQ multiplex PCR. The data show 450,000 to 600,000 clones, roughly 90% seen once. The sample consisted of PBMCs or T cells enriched from blood (not recorded which). The receptors were sampled from a woman aged 18-29 years who had recovered from COVID-19.

Details on this clone: Distinct nucleotide sequences in the sample also encode this CDR3. The chain uses TRBV7-9 and TRBJ1-1; TRBD1 might be the D (5 bases). Germline V gene data show CDR1 as SEHNR and CDR2 as FQNEAQ (reference sequence). This CDR3 comprises 13 residues. The V gene lost 3 bases and the J gene lost 1 base, with 6 bases spanning the gap. CDR3 DNA: TGTGCCAGCAGCTTCGGGGGGAACACTGAAGCTTTCTTT. It specifies CASSFGGNTEAFF.

The chain carries TRBV9 and TRBJ2-1; 9 bases line up with TRBD1. CDR3 length: 15 residues. From germline, CDR1 is SGDLS and CDR2 YYNGEE. V shed 2 bases, J shed 6 bases, and the junction held 6 bases outside the gene matches. CDR3 amino acids: CASSVGTGPANEQFF. In DNA form, the CDR3 reads TGTGCCAGCAGCGTTGGGACAGGGCCTGCCAATGAGCAGTTCTTC.

The chain joins TRBV7-3 to TRBJ2-2; a possible D gene is TRBD2 (7 bases). The germline V and J ends were trimmed by 1 base and 3 bases, with 18 bases remaining between them. The CDR3 totals 18 residues. The germline V gene encodes CDR1 SGHTA and CDR2 FQGTGA. The CDR3 DNA follows: TGTGCCAGCAGCTTAAGGGGGGGCTCCCGCTTCGACACCGGGGAGCTGTTTTTT. The encoded protein is CASSLRGGSRFDTGELFF.

The chain combines TRBV5-4 with TRBJ2-3, with 7 bases identical to TRBD2. After removal of 7 bases from V and 1 base from J, the junction contained 6 bases not matched to a gene. From germline, CDR1 is SGHNT and CDR2 YYREEE (reference sequence). The CDR3 runs 14 residues. CDR3: CASSPSGGTDTQYF. CDR3 in DNA: TGTGCCAGCTCTCCCAGCGGGGGCACAGATACGCAGTATTTT.

The genes are TRBV7-9 and TRBJ1-5; D is uncertain. Trimming pared 3 bases from V and 4 bases from J, leaving 13 bases between. The CDR3 spans 15 residues. CDR1 is SEHNR, CDR2 FQNEAQ, per germline (reference sequence). For the CDR3, the DNA is TGTGCCAGCAGCTTCTCAGCGGGGATGAATCAGCCCCAGCATTTT. It encodes CASSFSAGMNQPQHF.

The gene calls are TRBV29-1 and TRBJ1-4; D is perhaps TRBD1 (6 bases). Germline V gene data show CDR1 as SQVTM and CDR2 as ANQGSEA. Trimming pared 6 bases from V and 5 bases from J, leaving 16 bases between. There are 14 residues in the CDR3. In nucleotides, the CDR3 is TGCAGCGTGGCTGTGACAGGAGGAAATGAAAAACTGTTTTTT. The encoded protein is CSVAVTGGNEKLFF.

CDR3 residues: CASCPGTENTGELFF. CDR3 bases: TGTGCCTCCTGCCCCGGGACAGAGAACACCGGGGAGCTGTTTTTT. The chain combines TRBV10-3 with TRBJ2-2, with TRBD1 matching over 7 bases. The CDR3 consists of 15 residues. Germline V lookup: CDR1 ENHRY, CDR2 SYGVKD. V was pared by 11 bases and J by 1 base, with 10 bases of the junction left unmatched.

The rearrangement uses TRBV27 and TRBJ1-2, with TRBD1 matching 9 bases. The CDR3 spans 13 residues. V was pared by 5 bases and J by 6 bases, with 4 bases of the junction left unmatched. Germline values: CDR1 MNHEY, CDR2 SMNVEV (reference sequence). DNA of the CDR3: TGTGCCAGCAGTCCCAGGACAGGGGATGGCTACACCTTC. Translated, it gives CASSPRTGDGYTF.

This chain joins TRBV19 and TRBJ1-2; tentatively, D is TRBD1 (5 bases). V was trimmed by 6 bases and J by 7 bases, leaving 12 bases between them. CDR1 and CDR2 from the germline V gene are LNHDA and SQIVND (reference sequence). This CDR3 comprises 12 residues. The CDR3 DNA is TGTGCCAGTAGACAGGCAGAAGGTGGCTACACCTTC. Translation gives CASRQAEGGYTF. Using reference TRBV19 and TRBJ1-2 for the parts outside the CDR3, the full variable domain is DGGITQSPKYLFRKEGQNVTLSCEQNLNHDAMYWYRQDPGQGLRLIYYSQIVNDFQKGDIAEGYSVSREKKESFPLTVTSAQKNPTAFYLCASRQAEGGYTFGSGTRLTVV.